This T cell receptor (beta chain) was recorded in a study of shared clonotypes between healthy human individuals. On the study more broadly: Serving as donors were two women and a few men, whose ages spanned 18 to 49. Each donor's CD8 memory used one plate, CD8 naive two, each CD4 subset three.

The sample holds one count of this clone. The J segment lost 8 bases and the V segment lost 4 bases, leaving 19 bases of the junction unmatched. CDR1 is LGHNA and CDR2 is YSLEER in the germline V gene. The CDR3 runs to 18 residues. Sequencing used immunoSEQ multiplex PCR; TCRdb keeps in-frame clones, though not all of them. Here the sample spans millions of clones, roughly 91% being singletons. CD45RO-negative CD8 cells positively selected for CCR7 made up the naive population, which excluded terminally differentiated effector memory CD45RA+ cells. Donors, healthy HIV-negative adults, lacked recent acute infections or vaccinations.

The clonotype comes from a man aged 18 to 29 in good health. Some clones in this sample may be carry-over from other donors' samples. Sequencing used naive CD8+ T cells from PBMCs. The rearrangement joins TRBV4-3 to TRBJ1-4; TRBD1 matches at 7 bases. CDR3 coding DNA: TGCGCCAGCAGCCCCGCTTTGACAGGGATCCCCGGGTCGGAAAAACTGTTTTTT. Its translation: CASSPALTGIPGSEKLFF.